This T cell receptor beta chain is from a study of cytomegalovirus exposure and HLA in healthy donors. Study-level background: Among 350 to 500 genotyped donors, around 80% fell in the Caucasian-associated ancestry cluster.

Study outcomes and limitations: As a later analysis showed, several of the most significant clusters appeared to be linked to common viral pathogens. The classifier, whose performance was assessed in both the original and validation cohorts, reportedly diagnosed cytomegalovirus status with high specificity and sensitivity. Sequences of the TCR beta chain were said to predict the HLA-A and HLA-B alleles of most subjects accurately.

This CDR3 has 14 amino acids. Trimming took off 5 bases at V and 0 bases at J, with 5 bases between the two ends. The germline V gene has CDR1 LNHNV and CDR2 YYDKDF (reference sequence). It was with 60 Vbeta and 13 Jbeta primers that the PCR ran. Produced via immunoSEQ multiplex PCR; TCRdb's table is partial and in-frame only. The sample has around 170,000 clones, less than 80% seen once; the top ten hold 1.5% to 2%. With regard to this clone: Antigen specificity is unknown. Different DNA sequences within this sample yield the same CDR3.

The source material was PBMCs. The sequence derives from a young man in good health and CMV-seronegative. The chain carries TRBV15 and TRBJ2-6; D call uncertain. The CDR3 spells CATSSLSGANVLTF. Written as DNA, the CDR3 is TGTGCCACCAGCTCTCTCTCTGGGGCCAACGTCCTGACTTTC.